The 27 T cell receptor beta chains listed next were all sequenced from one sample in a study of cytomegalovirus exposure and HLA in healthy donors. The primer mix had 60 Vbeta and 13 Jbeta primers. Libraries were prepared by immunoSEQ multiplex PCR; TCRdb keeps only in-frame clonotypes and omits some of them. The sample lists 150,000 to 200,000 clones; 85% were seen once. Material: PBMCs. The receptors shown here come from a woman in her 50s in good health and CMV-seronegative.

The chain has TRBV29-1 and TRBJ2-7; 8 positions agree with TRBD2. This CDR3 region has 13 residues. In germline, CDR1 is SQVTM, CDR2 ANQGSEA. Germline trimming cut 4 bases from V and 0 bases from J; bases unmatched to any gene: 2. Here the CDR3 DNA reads TGCAGCGTTGTGACTAGCGACTCCTACGAGCAGTACTTC. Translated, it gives CSVVTSDSYEQYF.

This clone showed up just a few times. The CDR3 DNA reads TGTGCCAGTAGTATGCCGGGAGGGATAAACATTCAGTACTTC. Its translation is CASSMPGGINIQYF. V usage is TRBV19 and J usage is TRBJ2-4; TRBD2 agrees at 8 bases. The CDR3 has 14 residues. CDR1 is LNHDA, CDR2 SQIVND, per germline (reference sequence). The V segment lost 3 bases and the J segment 6 bases; nucleotides outside the gene matches: 4. Filled out from reference TRBV19 and TRBJ2-4, the complete variable domain reads DGGITQSPKYLFRKEGQNVTLSCEQNLNHDAMYWYRQDPGQGLRLIYYSQIVNDFQKGDIAEGYSVSREKKESFPLTVTSAQKNPTAFYLCASSMPGGINIQYFGAGTRLSVL.

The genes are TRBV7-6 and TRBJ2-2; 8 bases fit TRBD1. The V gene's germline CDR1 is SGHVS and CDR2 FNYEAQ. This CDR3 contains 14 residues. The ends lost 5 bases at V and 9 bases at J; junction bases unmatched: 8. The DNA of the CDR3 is TGTGCCAGCAGCCCGACAGGGGTGAACAGGGAGCTGTTTTTT. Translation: CASSPTGVNRELFF.

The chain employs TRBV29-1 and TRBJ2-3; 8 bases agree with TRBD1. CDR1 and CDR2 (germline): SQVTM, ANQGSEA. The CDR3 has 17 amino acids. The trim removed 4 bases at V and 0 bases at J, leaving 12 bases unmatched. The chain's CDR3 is CSVAAPGGLPSTDTQYF. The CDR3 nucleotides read TGCAGCGTTGCCGCGCCAGGGGGCCTTCCGAGCACAGATACGCAGTATTTT.

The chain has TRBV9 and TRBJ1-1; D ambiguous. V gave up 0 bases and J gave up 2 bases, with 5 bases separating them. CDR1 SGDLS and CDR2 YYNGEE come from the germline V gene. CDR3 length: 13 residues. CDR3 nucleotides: TGTGCCAGCAGCGTAGAAGCCAACACTGAAGCTTTCTTT. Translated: CASSVEANTEAFF.

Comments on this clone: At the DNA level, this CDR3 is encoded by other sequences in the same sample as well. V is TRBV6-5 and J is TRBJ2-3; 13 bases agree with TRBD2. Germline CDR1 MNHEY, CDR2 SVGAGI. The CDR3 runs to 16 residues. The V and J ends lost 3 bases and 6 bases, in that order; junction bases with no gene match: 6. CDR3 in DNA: TGTGCCAGCAGTTATGGACTAGCGGGAGTGGCGGATACGCAGTATTTT. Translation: CASSYGLAGVADTQYF.

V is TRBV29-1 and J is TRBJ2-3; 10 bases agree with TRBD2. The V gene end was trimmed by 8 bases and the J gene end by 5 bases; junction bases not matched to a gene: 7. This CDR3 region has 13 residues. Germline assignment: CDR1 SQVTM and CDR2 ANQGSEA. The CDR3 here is CSTTAGGRDTQYF. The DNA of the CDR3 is TGCAGCACCACAGCGGGAGGGAGAGATACGCAGTATTTT.

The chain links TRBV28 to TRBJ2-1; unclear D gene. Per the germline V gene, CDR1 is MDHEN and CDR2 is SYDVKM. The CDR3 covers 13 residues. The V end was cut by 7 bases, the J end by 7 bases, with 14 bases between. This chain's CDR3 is CASTLPSWNEQFF. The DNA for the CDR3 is TGTGCCAGCACCTTACCTAGTTGGAATGAGCAGTTCTTC.

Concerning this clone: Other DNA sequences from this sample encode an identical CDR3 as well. CDR3 coding DNA: TGTGCCAGTAGTATAGCCCGGTTGGTAGCGGGAGGTGGTGAACAGTTCTTC. Its translation: CASSIARLVAGGGEQFF. The chain carries TRBV19 and TRBJ2-1, with 10 bases aligning to TRBD2. Per germline, CDR1 LNHDA and CDR2 SQIVND (reference sequence). J gave up 13 bases and V 1 base, and 16 bases lay outside the gene matches. CDR3 length: 17 residues.

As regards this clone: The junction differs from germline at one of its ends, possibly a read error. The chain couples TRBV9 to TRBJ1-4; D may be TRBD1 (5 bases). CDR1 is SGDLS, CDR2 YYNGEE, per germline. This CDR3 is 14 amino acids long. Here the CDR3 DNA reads TGTGCCGGCAGCCCAGACAGCCCGAATGAAAAACTGTTTTTT. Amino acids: CAGSPDSPNEKLFF.

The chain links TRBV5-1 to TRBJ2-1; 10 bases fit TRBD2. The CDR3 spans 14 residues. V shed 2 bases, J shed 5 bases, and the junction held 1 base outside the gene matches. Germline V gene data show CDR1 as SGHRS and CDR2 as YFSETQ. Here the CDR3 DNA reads TGCGCCAGCAGCTTAACTAGCGGGAACAATGAGCAGTTCTTC. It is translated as CASSLTSGNNEQFF.

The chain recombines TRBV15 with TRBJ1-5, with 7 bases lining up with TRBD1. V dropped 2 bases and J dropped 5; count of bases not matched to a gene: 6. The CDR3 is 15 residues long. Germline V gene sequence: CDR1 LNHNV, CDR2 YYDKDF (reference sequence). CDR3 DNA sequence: TGTGCCACCAGCAGACCCAGAACAGGGGATCAGCCCCAGCATTTT. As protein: CATSRPRTGDQPQHF.

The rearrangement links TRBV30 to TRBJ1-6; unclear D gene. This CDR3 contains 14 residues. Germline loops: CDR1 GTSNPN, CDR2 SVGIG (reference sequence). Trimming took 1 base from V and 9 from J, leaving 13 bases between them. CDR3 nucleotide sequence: TGTGCCTGGAGTGCTTTTCCCCGGGGTTCACCCCTCCACTTT. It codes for CAWSAFPRGSPLHF.

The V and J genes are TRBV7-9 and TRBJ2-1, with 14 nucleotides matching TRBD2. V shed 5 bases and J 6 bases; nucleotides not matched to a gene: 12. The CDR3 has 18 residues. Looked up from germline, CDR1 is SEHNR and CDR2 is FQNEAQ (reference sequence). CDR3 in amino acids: CASSHTGLAGVGPNEQFF. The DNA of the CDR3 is TGTGCCAGCAGCCACACGGGACTAGCGGGAGTTGGCCCCAATGAGCAGTTCTTC.

The CDR3 sequence is CASSGVSGANVLTF. CDR3 DNA: TGCGCCAGCAGCGGAGTCTCTGGGGCCAACGTCCTGACTTTC. The V and J genes are TRBV5-1 and TRBJ2-6; D is ambiguous. Germline-derived CDR1 and CDR2 are SGHRS and YFSETQ. The CDR3 extends over 14 amino acids. The V and J ends lost 4 bases and 0 bases respectively, with 5 bases between them. The full variable domain, rest sourced from reference TRBV5-1 and TRBJ2-6, is KAGVTQTPRYLIKTRGQQVTLSCSPISGHRSVSWYQQTPGQGLQFLFEYFSETQRNKGNFPGRFSGRQFSNSRSEMNVSTLELGDSALYLCASSGVSGANVLTFGAGSRLTVL.

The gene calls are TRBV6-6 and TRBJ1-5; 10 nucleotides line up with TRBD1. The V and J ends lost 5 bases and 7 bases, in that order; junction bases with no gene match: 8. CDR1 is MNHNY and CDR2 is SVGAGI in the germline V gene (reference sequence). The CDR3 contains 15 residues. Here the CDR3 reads CASSRAGTGDQPQHF. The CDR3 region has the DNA TGTGCCAGCAGTCGCGCCGGGACAGGGGACCAGCCCCAGCATTTT.

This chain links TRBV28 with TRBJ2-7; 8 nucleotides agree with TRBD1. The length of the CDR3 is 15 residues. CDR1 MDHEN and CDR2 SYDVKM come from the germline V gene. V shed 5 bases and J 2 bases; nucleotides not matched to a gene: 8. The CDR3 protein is CASSTPGGRTYEQYF. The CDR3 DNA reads TGTGCCAGCAGTACACCAGGGGGCCGAACCTACGAGCAGTACTTC. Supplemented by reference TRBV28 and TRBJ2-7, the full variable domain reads DVKVTQSSRYLVKRTGEKVFLECVQDMDHENMFWYRQDPGLGLRLIYFSYDVKMKEKGDIPEGYSVSREKKERFSLILESASTNQTSMYLCASSTPGGRTYEQYFGPGTRLTVT.

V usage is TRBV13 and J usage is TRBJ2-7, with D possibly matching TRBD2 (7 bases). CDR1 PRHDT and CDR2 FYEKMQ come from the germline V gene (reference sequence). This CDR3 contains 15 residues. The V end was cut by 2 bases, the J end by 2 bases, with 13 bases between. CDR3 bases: TGTGCCAGCAGCTTAAAACAGGGAGGGACCTACGAGCAGTACTTC. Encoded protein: CASSLKQGGTYEQYF.

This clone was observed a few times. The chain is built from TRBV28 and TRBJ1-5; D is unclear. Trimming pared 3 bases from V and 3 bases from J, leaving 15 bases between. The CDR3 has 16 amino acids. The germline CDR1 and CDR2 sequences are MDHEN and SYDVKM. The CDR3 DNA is TGTGCCAGCAGTTTCGCCCGTGGTAGAAACAATCAGCCCCAGCATTTT. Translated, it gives CASSFARGRNNQPQHF.

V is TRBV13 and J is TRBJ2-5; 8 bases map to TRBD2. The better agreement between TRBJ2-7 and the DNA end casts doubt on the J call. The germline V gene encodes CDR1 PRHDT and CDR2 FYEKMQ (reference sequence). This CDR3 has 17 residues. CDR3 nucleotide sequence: TGTGCCAGCAGCCCACCGGGGGTAGCGGGAAACCTTTACGAGCAGTACTTC. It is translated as CASSPPGVAGNLYEQYF.

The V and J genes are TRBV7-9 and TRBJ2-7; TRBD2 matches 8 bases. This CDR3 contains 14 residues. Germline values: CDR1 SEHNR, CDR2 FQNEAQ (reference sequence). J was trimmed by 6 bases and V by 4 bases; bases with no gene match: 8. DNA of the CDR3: TGTGCCAGCAGCTCAGGACTAGCCAGGGGCGAGCAGTACTTC. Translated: CASSSGLARGEQYF. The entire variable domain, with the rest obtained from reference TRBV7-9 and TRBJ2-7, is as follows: DTGVSQNPRHKITKRGQNVTFRCDPISEHNRLYWYRQTLGQGPEFLTYFQNEAQLEKSRLLSDRFSAERPKGSFSTLEIQRTEQGDSAMYLCASSSGLARGEQYFGPGTRLTVT.

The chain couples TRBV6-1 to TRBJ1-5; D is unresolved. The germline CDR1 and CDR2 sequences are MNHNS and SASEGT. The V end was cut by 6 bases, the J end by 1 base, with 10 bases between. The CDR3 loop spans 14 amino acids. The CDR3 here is CASSRAASNQPQHF. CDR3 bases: TGTGCCAGCAGCCGAGCGGCCAGCAATCAGCCCCAGCATTTT.

CDR3 nucleotide sequence: TGTGCCAGCAGCCCAGGGGGCGGAGGGGGGGATACGCAGTATTTT. It is translated as CASSPGGGGGDTQYF. The rearrangement uses TRBV6-1 and TRBJ2-3; 8 bases are a match to TRBD1. CDR3 length: 15 amino acids. Per germline, CDR1 MNHNS and CDR2 SASEGT. J was trimmed by 6 bases and V by 6 bases; bases with no gene match: 11.

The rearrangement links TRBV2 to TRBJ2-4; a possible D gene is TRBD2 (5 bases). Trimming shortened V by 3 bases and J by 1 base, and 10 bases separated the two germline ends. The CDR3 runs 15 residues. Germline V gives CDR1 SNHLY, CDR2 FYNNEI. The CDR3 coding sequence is TGTGCCAGCAGTGATCCTGCGGGTGCCAAAAACATTCAGTACTTC. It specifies CASSDPAGAKNIQYF.

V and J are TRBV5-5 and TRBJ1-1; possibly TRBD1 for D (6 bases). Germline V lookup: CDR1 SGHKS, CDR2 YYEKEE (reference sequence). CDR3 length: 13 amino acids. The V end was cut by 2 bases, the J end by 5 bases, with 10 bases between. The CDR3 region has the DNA TGTGCCAGCAGCTTATTAAGGGGGACTGAAGCTTTCTTT. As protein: CASSLLRGTEAFF. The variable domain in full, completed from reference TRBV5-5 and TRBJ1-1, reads DAGVTQSPTHLIKTRGQQVTLRCSPISGHKSVSWYQQVLGQGPQFIFQYYEKEERGRGNFPDRFSARQFPNYSSELNVNALLLGDSALYLCASSLLRGTEAFFGQGTRLTVV.

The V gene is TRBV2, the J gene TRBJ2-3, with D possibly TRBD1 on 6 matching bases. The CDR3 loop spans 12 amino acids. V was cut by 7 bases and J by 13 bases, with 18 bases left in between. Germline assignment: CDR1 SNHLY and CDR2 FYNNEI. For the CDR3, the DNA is TGTGCCAGCAATTTAGGGACATGGGTTAAGTATTTT. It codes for CASNLGTWVKYF. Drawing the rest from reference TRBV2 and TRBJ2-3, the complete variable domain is EPEVTQTPSHQVTQMGQEVILRCVPISNHLYFYWYRQILGQKVEFLVSFYNNEISEKSEIFDDQFSVERPDGSNFTLKIRSTKLEDSAMYFCASNLGTWVKYFGPGTRLTVL.

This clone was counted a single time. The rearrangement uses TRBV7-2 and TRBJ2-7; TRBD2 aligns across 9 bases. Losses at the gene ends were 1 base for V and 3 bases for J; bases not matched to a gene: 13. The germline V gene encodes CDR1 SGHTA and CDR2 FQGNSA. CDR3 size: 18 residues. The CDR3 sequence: CASSLVGSGGNLYYEQYF. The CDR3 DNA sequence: TGTGCCAGCAGCTTAGTGGGGAGCGGGGGGAACCTTTACTACGAGCAGTACTTC.